One and the same sample provided the 7 T cell receptor beta chains below, sequenced in a study of blood T cell repertoires in COVID-19. Sequencing used immunoSEQ multiplex PCR; TCRdb keeps in-frame clones, though not all of them. Of 250,000 to 350,000 clones in the sample, roughly 82% were seen once. The sample consisted of peripheral blood. These receptors were collected from a woman aged 45-65 years with acute or convalescent COVID-19.

V is TRBV7-9 and J is TRBJ2-1; unclear D gene. CDR1 and CDR2 (germline): SEHNR, FQNEAQ (reference sequence). V lost 2 bases to trimming and J lost 9 bases, with 8 bases between them. The CDR3 consists of 12 residues. CDR3 sequence (DNA): TGTGCCAGCAGCTTACTAGTTGGTGAGCAGTTCTTC. Protein: CASSLLVGEQFF.

DNA for the CDR3: TGTGCCAGCTCACCGGGGCTAGGGGTCGACTATGGCTACACCTTC. Residues: CASSPGLGVDYGYTF. This chain uses TRBV18 with TRBJ1-2, with D possibly being TRBD1 (5 bases). V was shortened by 3 bases and J by 3 bases, with 14 bases between the two germline ends. Looked up from germline, CDR1 is KGHSH and CDR2 is LQKENI. The CDR3 totals 15 residues.

Only one count was recorded for this clone. The V and J genes are TRBV29-1 and TRBJ1-5, with D possibly TRBD1 on 5 matching bases. The V gene lost 2 bases and the J gene lost 2 bases, with 13 bases spanning the gap. The CDR3 loop spans 15 amino acids. From germline, CDR1 is SQVTM and CDR2 ANQGSEA. CDR3 bases: TGCAGCGTTGAAACCTCTACAGGAGGCAATCAGCCCCAGCATTTT. It translates to CSVETSTGGNQPQHF.

V gene TRBV3-1 (or the pseudogene TRBV3-2) combines with J gene TRBJ2-2; D call uncertain. Per the germline V gene, CDR1 is LGHDT and CDR2 is YNNKEL (reference sequence). This CDR3 is built from 12 residues. V shed 3 bases and J shed 5 bases, with 4 bases lying between them. CDR3 DNA sequence: TGTGCCAGCAGCCACACAACCGGGGAGCTGTTTTTT. It codes for CASSHTTGELFF.

This chain joins TRBV7-6 and TRBJ2-2, with 10 nucleotides matching TRBD2. The CDR3 consists of 16 residues. Trimming at V came to 1 base and at J to 10 bases, leaving 9 bases not matched to a gene. Germline assignment: CDR1 SGHVS and CDR2 FNYEAQ. Here the CDR3 reads CASSLDLAGVSEELFF. CDR3 nucleotide sequence: TGTGCCAGCAGCTTAGATCTAGCGGGAGTGTCGGAGGAGCTGTTTTTT.

This chain joins TRBV11-2 and TRBJ1-5; D possibly corresponds to TRBD1 (6 bases). CDR3 length: 15 residues. Germline V gene lookup returns CDR1 SGHAT and CDR2 FQNNGV. The ends were cut back, 3 bases at V and 0 bases at J, with 9 bases in the middle. This CDR3 reads CASSFRGYSNQPQHF. In nucleotides, the CDR3 is TGTGCCAGCAGCTTCAGGGGATATAGCAATCAGCCCCAGCATTTT.

V gene TRBV19 combines with J gene TRBJ1-1; TRBD1 might be the D (6 bases). Germline assignment: CDR1 LNHDA and CDR2 SQIVND (reference sequence). Trimming removed 6 bases at V and 4 bases at J, with 9 bases between. The CDR3 consists of 12 residues. The CDR3 nucleotides are TGTGCCAGTAGACAGGGTAGCACTGAAGCTTTCTTT. Its protein is CASRQGSTEAFF.